A single sample is the source of the 20 T cell receptor beta chains below, sequenced in a study of lymphopenia after photon versus proton radiotherapy. Profiled with immunoSEQ multiplex PCR; TCRdb holds only in-frame clones, not every one. This sample has 50,000 or so clones, with approximately 92% found just once. This specimen consisted of peripheral blood, obtained from a patient treated with photon-based radiotherapy. The receptors here all came from a woman aged 40 to 50 with cholangiocarcinoma.

The chain employs TRBV30 and TRBJ1-1; D gene unclear. CDR1 and CDR2 (germline): GTSNPN, SVGIG (reference sequence). Trimming pared 2 bases from V and 6 bases from J, leaving 13 bases between. This CDR3 spans 13 amino acids. CDR3 residues: CAWSPLLGSEAFF. CDR3 in DNA: TGTGCCTGGAGTCCGCTTCTGGGGTCTGAAGCTTTCTTT.

The rearrangement uses TRBV30 and TRBJ1-2; D is undetermined. V lost 2 bases to trimming and J lost 2 bases, with 9 bases between them. From germline, CDR1 is GTSNPN and CDR2 SVGIG (reference sequence). This CDR3 is 13 amino acids long. This CDR3 reads CAWSSRLNYGYTF. The CDR3 bases are TGTGCCTGGAGTTCGCGGTTGAACTATGGCTACACCTTC.

This chain uses TRBV5-6 with TRBJ2-2; the D is unclear. With 2 bases removed from V and 1 base from J, the gap between germline ends came to 6 bases. Looked up from germline, CDR1 is SGHDT and CDR2 is YYEEEE. There are 14 residues in the CDR3. CDR3 in amino acids: CASSFERNTGELFF. The DNA of the CDR3 is TGTGCCAGCAGCTTTGAGCGGAACACCGGGGAGCTGTTTTTT. The entire variable domain, with the rest obtained from reference TRBV5-6 and TRBJ2-2, is as follows: DAGVTQSPTHLIKTRGQQVTLRCSPKSGHDTVSWYQQALGQGPQFIFQYYEEEERQRGNFPDRFSGHQFPNYSSELNVNALLLGDSALYLCASSFERNTGELFFGEGSRLTVL.

The V call is TRBV6-1, the J call TRBJ1-6; D is perhaps TRBD1 (6 bases). Germline V CDR1 and CDR2: MNHNS, SASEGT. This CDR3 contains 14 residues. With 6 bases removed from V and 0 bases from J, the gap between germline ends came to 6 bases. CDR3 region: CASRDSSYNSPLHF. DNA for the CDR3: TGTGCCAGCAGGGACAGCTCCTATAATTCACCCCTCCACTTT.

This clone has a single count. The CDR3 protein is CASSLGGVHTGELFF. The CDR3 nucleotides read TGTGCCAGCAGTTTAGGGGGGGTTCACACCGGGGAGCTGTTTTTT. The chain uses TRBV28 and TRBJ2-2; 7 nucleotides align to TRBD2. The CDR3 sequence is 15 residues long. Germline loops: CDR1 MDHEN, CDR2 SYDVKM. V was clipped by 2 bases and J by 3 bases; unmatched bases: 3.

The rearrangement links TRBV4-2 to TRBJ2-3, with 9 bases aligning to TRBD2. Losses at the gene ends were 0 bases for V and 3 bases for J; bases not matched to a gene: 7. The CDR3 length is 17 residues. Germline V lookup: CDR1 LGHNA, CDR2 YNFKEQ. Here the CDR3 reads CASSQELAAGGTDTQYF. CDR3 DNA: TGTGCCAGCAGCCAAGAACTAGCGGCGGGAGGGACAGATACGCAGTATTTT.

The chain is built from TRBV5-1 and TRBJ1-1, with D possibly being TRBD1 (5 bases). The CDR3 covers 13 residues. Per germline, CDR1 SGHRS and CDR2 YFSETQ. The V end was cut by 4 bases, the J end by 0 bases, with 7 bases between. CDR3: CASSGGMNTEAFF. CDR3 in DNA: TGCGCCAGCAGCGGGGGTATGAACACTGAAGCTTTCTTT.

The chain joins TRBV5-1 to TRBJ2-2, with 14 bases fitting TRBD2. With V trimmed by 4 bases and J by 2 bases, 4 bases remained unmatched. In germline, CDR1 is SGHRS, CDR2 YFSETQ. CDR3 size: 17 residues. CDR3 amino acids: CASSPGLAGVNTGELFF. As DNA, the CDR3 is TGCGCCAGCAGCCCGGGACTAGCGGGGGTCAACACCGGGGAGCTGTTTTTT.

A remark on this clone: At one end the junction does not follow the germline gene, possibly because of a read error. This sequence joins TRBV11-1 and TRBJ2-7, with D perhaps TRBD1 (5 bases). Germline V gives CDR1 SGHAT, CDR2 FQDESV (reference sequence). CDR3 length: 13 amino acids. This chain's CDR3 is CASSTRQSSEQYF. CDR3 DNA sequence: TGTGCCAGCAGCACTCGACAGTCCTCCGAGCAGTACTTC.

This clone was recorded a few times. This rearrangement joins TRBV14 to TRBJ1-6; D remains unclear. Between the trimmed V and J ends, which lost 2 bases and 10 bases, there was a span of 18 bases. Germline CDR1 reads SGHDN; CDR2 reads FVKESK. This CDR3 contains 16 residues. The CDR3 region is CASSQRTTTLVSPLHF. The CDR3 DNA follows: TGTGCCAGCAGCCAACGGACCACCACTCTAGTGTCACCCCTCCACTTT.

This clone was counted between two and nine times. V is TRBV7-2 and J is TRBJ2-2, with 13 nucleotides matching TRBD2. The germline V gene encodes CDR1 SGHTA and CDR2 FQGNSA. The CDR3 has 16 amino acids. With V trimmed by 4 bases and J by 7 bases, 6 bases remained unmatched. The CDR3 is CASSSGLAGALGELFF. CDR3 nucleotide sequence: TGTGCCAGCAGCTCCGGACTAGCGGGGGCCCTCGGGGAGCTGTTTTTT.

The sample holds one count of this clone. The V and J genes are TRBV2 and TRBJ2-7; no clear D. Germline-derived CDR1 and CDR2 are SNHLY and FYNNEI. V shed 6 bases and J shed 4 bases, with 4 bases lying between them. The CDR3 has 10 residues. The CDR3 reads CASSQYEQYF. For the CDR3, the DNA is TGTGCCAGCAGCCAGTACGAGCAGTACTTC.

This clone was recorded only once. The gene calls are TRBV15 and TRBJ1-5; 10 bases agree with TRBD1. Germline V gives CDR1 LNHNV, CDR2 YYDKDF (reference sequence). V trimming: 6 bases; J trimming: 2 bases; junction bases outside the gene matches: 4. The CDR3 has 15 amino acids. This CDR3 reads CATSDRGRGNQPQHF. As DNA, the CDR3 is TGTGCCACCAGTGACAGGGGGCGCGGCAATCAGCCCCAGCATTTT.

The chain has TRBV30 and TRBJ1-1; a weak D match, TRBD1 (5 bases). The CDR3 is 13 amino acids. Germline-derived CDR1 and CDR2 are GTSNPN and SVGIG (reference sequence). Trimming removed 3 bases from V and 5 bases from J, with 13 bases in between. The CDR3, as DNA: TGTGCCTGGAGCCAGGGCGCAGTTACTGAAGCTTTCTTT. Protein product: CAWSQGAVTEAFF.

The genes are TRBV6-1 and TRBJ2-5; D might be TRBD1 (5 bases). From germline, CDR1 is MNHNS and CDR2 SASEGT. V was shortened by 6 bases and J by 5 bases, with 10 bases between the two germline ends. The CDR3 is 12 amino acids. The CDR3 DNA follows: TGTGCCAGCAGGGGGCTTGTGGAGACCCAGTACTTC. It encodes CASRGLVETQYF.

The chain carries TRBV5-4 and TRBJ2-1, with a weak D call TRBD2 (5 bases). V shed 2 bases and J shed 2 bases, with 14 bases lying between them. The CDR3 consists of 16 residues. Germline V CDR1 and CDR2: SGHNT, YYREEE (reference sequence). DNA of the CDR3: TGTGCCAGCAGCTTTTTTGCTCAGAGGGCCTACAATGAGCAGTTCTTC. It codes for CASSFFAQRAYNEQFF.

The V call is TRBV1, the J call TRBJ2-3; TRBD1 is the table's D call and was not checked against the DNA. TRBV1 is annotated as a pseudogene. The CDR3 totals 15 residues. CDR3 DNA sequence: TGCACCAGCAGCCAACTCGTCTGGGGCGTTGATACGCAGTATTTT. This encodes CTSSQLVWGVDTQYF.

This chain links TRBV5-1 with TRBJ2-1; 8 bases fit TRBD1. The germline V gene encodes CDR1 SGHRS and CDR2 YFSETQ. After removal of 2 bases from V and 7 bases from J, the junction contained 5 bases not matched to a gene. The CDR3 totals 14 residues. CDR3 in amino acids: CASSLRTGFNEQFF. In DNA form, the CDR3 reads TGCGCCAGCAGCTTACGGACAGGGTTTAATGAGCAGTTCTTC.

V and J are TRBV27 and TRBJ2-3; D is undetermined. CDR1 and CDR2 from the germline V gene are MNHEY and SMNVEV (reference sequence). Deletions cut 1 base from V and 1 base from J, with 3 bases between. The CDR3 sequence is 13 residues long. CDR3 in DNA: TGTGCCAGCAGTTTATGGGGCACAGATACGCAGTATTTT. This sequence encodes CASSLWGTDTQYF.

V is TRBV19 and J is TRBJ2-5; D gene uncertain. Germline lookup yields CDR1 LNHDA and CDR2 SQIVND (reference sequence). This CDR3 has 14 residues. Trimming left V 5 bases short and J 1 base short, with 11 bases between. The CDR3 DNA sequence: TGTGCCAGTAGTCGGGCCCTAACCCAAGAGACCCAGTACTTC. It codes for CASSRALTQETQYF.